What follows is one T cell receptor (beta chain) and its context. The antigen remains undetermined. CDR1 is SGHRS and CDR2 is YFSETQ in the germline V gene. This CDR3 has 14 amino acids. V was pared by 4 bases and J by 4 bases, with 14 bases between. Assay: immunoSEQ multiplex PCR; the TCRdb copy retains only in-frame clones and omits some. The sample lists some 170,000 clones; around 90% were seen once. These data are taken from a study of T cell responses to AZD1222 COVID-19 vaccine. General study results and limits: CD4 TCRs linked to vaccination spanned spike, dominating at 160-218 and 743-854. The donor group comprised mostly white British people and more females; the analysis possibly underestimated clonal diversity.

The chain uses TRBV5-1 and TRBJ1-2; D uncertain. The clonotype originates from an adult in good health. This specimen consisted of peripheral blood, obtained on day 0 of AZD1222 vaccination. CDR3: CASSPGEGLYGYTF. DNA for the CDR3: TGCGCCAGCAGCCCGGGAGAGGGTCTCTATGGCTACACCTTC.